One and the same sample provided the 27 T cell receptor beta chains below, sequenced in a study of vaccination and CD4 T cells after COVID-19. TCRdb recomputed calls from the PCR reads with MiXCR, one row per CDR3 protein. The sample includes 26,000 or so distinct CDR3 sequences, around 50% of them seen just once. Documented time point: late sampling 161 to 241 days after vaccination in a few convalescent patients. The sample consisted of CD4+ T cells from blood, taken about 7 months after SARS-CoV-2 vaccination. These receptors came from a human donor who had recovered from COVID-19.

CDR3 region: CSTDGTSGYEQYF. In DNA, the CDR3 is TGCAGTACTGACGGGACTAGCGGCTACGAGCAGTACTTC. This chain uses TRBV20-1 with TRBJ2-7; 11 nucleotides line up with TRBD2. The length of the CDR3 is 13 residues. Looked up from germline, CDR1 is DFQATT and CDR2 is SNEGSKA (reference sequence). V shed 8 bases, J shed 3 bases, and the junction held 6 bases outside the gene matches.

This clonotype was detected only once. This rearrangement joins TRBV27 to TRBJ2-2, with D unclear. The germline V gene encodes CDR1 MNHEY and CDR2 SMNVEV (reference sequence). The CDR3 is 13 amino acids. V lost 3 bases to trimming and J lost 4 bases, with 6 bases between them. The CDR3, as DNA: TGTGCCAGCAGTTTCGCTCGCACCGGGGAGCTGTTTTTT. Amino acid sequence: CASSFARTGELFF.

V usage is TRBV19 and J usage is TRBJ2-5; D is unresolved. Between the trimmed V and J ends, which lost 8 bases and 1 base, there was a span of 11 bases. This CDR3 has 13 residues. Germline V CDR1 and CDR2: LNHDA, SQIVND (reference sequence). CDR3 loop: CASSGYSQETQYF. DNA for the CDR3: TGTGCCAGTTCAGGTTATTCCCAAGAGACCCAGTACTTC.

This chain connects TRBV28 to TRBJ1-2; tentatively, D is TRBD1 (6 bases). The CDR3 spans 13 residues. The V gene's germline CDR1 is MDHEN and CDR2 SYDVKM. V dropped 3 bases and J dropped 4 bases, with 9 bases sitting between them. The CDR3 DNA is TGTGCCAGCAGTTTCACAGGGCCCTATGGCTACACCTTC. The encoded protein is CASSFTGPYGYTF.

This rearrangement joins TRBV5-1 to TRBJ1-1, with D uncertain. V dropped 4 bases and J dropped 0 bases, with 13 bases sitting between them. CDR3 length: 15 amino acids. Germline CDR1 reads SGHRS; CDR2 reads YFSETQ. The CDR3 here is CASSLVASLNTEAFF. For the CDR3, the DNA is TGCGCCAGCAGCCTGGTTGCCAGCTTGAACACTGAAGCTTTCTTT.

This clonotype was seen only a few times. This chain joins TRBV19 and TRBJ2-1; 11 nucleotides line up with TRBD2. Germline V lookup: CDR1 LNHDA, CDR2 SQIVND (reference sequence). This CDR3 is built from 14 residues. The V and J ends lost 6 bases and 7 bases, in that order; junction bases with no gene match: 5. The CDR3 DNA sequence: TGTGCCAGTAGCATTAGCGGGAGGGCGAATGAGCAGTTCTTC. It translates to CASSISGRANEQFF.

The V gene is TRBV28, the J gene TRBJ2-3; the match to TRBD2 covers 11 bases. Germline V gene sequence: CDR1 MDHEN, CDR2 SYDVKM. The CDR3 totals 16 residues. J gave up 3 bases and V 6 bases, and 8 bases lay outside the gene matches. The CDR3 sequence is CASSELAGVGTDTQYF. The CDR3 DNA reads as TGTGCCAGCAGCGAACTAGCGGGAGTCGGGACAGATACGCAGTATTTT.

This clonotype showed up just once. This chain connects TRBV6-1 to TRBJ1-1; D not resolved. The CDR3 runs 15 residues. V was shortened by 2 bases and J by 1 base, with 11 bases between the two germline ends. Germline CDR1 MNHNS, CDR2 SASEGT. The CDR3 nucleotides read TGTGCCAGCAGTGAATTTGTTAAGGGGAACACTGAAGCTTTCTTT. Its translation is CASSEFVKGNTEAFF.

This clonotype has a handful of counts. V is TRBV10-1 and J is TRBJ1-2; D gene unclear. Germline CDR1 WNHNN, CDR2 SYGVQD (reference sequence). The CDR3 is 13 amino acids. Deletions cut 4 bases from V and 3 bases from J, with 9 bases between. The CDR3 coding sequence is TGCGCCAGCAGTGCCGGAATCTACTATGGCTACACCTTC. Translating gives CASSAGIYYGYTF.

A single count supports this clonotype. This chain connects TRBV28 to TRBJ2-4; a weak D match, TRBD2 (6 bases). CDR1 and CDR2 from the germline V gene are MDHEN and SYDVKM. The V end lost 6 bases, the J end lost 4 bases, and 16 bases lay between the germline ends. This CDR3 is built from 15 residues. The CDR3 reads CASSALGGPKNIQYF. The DNA of the CDR3 is TGTGCCAGCAGCGCCCTGGGGGGACCAAAAAACATTCAGTACTTC.

This clonotype has more than one count but fewer than ten. This sequence joins TRBV20-1 and TRBJ2-2; D ambiguous. Per the germline V gene, CDR1 is DFQATT and CDR2 is SNEGSKA (reference sequence). Trimming removed 4 bases from V and 2 bases from J, with 8 bases in between. The CDR3 length is 13 residues. In DNA, the CDR3 is TGCAGTGCTATGCCTATTAACACCGGGGAGCTGTTTTTT. It yields the protein CSAMPINTGELFF.

The chain links TRBV7-9 to TRBJ2-2; D is uncertain. Trimming removed 6 bases from V and 4 bases from J, with 6 bases in between. The CDR3 runs to 12 residues. Looked up from germline, CDR1 is SEHNR and CDR2 is FQNEAQ (reference sequence). The CDR3 DNA reads TGTGCCAGCAGGAGGCTCACCGGGGAGCTGTTTTTT. Translating it yields CASRRLTGELFF.

This chain joins TRBV7-6 and TRBJ1-2; TRBD1 agrees at 8 bases. Trimming removed 1 base from V and 6 bases from J; junction bases left unmatched: 10. The CDR3 is made up of 16 amino acids. Germline CDR1 and CDR2: SGHVS and FNYEAQ. The CDR3 coding sequence is TGTGCCAGCAGCTTAGGCCTTGAAGGACAGGGTGATGGCTACACCTTC. Amino acids: CASSLGLEGQGDGYTF.

This chain links TRBV7-8 with TRBJ2-7; no reliable D call. Germline V gives CDR1 SGHVS, CDR2 FQNEAQ. The CDR3 consists of 14 residues. V was trimmed by 3 bases and J by 3 bases, leaving 12 bases between them. The DNA of the CDR3 is TGTGCCAGCAGCTTTTCCCCCATGGGCTACGAGCAGTACTTC. It encodes CASSFSPMGYEQYF.

The rearrangement links TRBV10-3 to TRBJ2-7, with D maybe TRBD2 (5 bases). CDR3 length: 13 amino acids. Germline lookup yields CDR1 ENHRY and CDR2 SYGVKD. V was clipped by 10 bases and J by 0 bases, with 13 bases between them. The CDR3 loop reads CATRAAASYEQYF. The CDR3 DNA reads TGTGCCACGAGGGCGGCAGCCTCCTACGAGCAGTACTTC.

The table lists this clonotype with a few counts. The genes are TRBV15 and TRBJ2-7, with 11 bases aligning to TRBD2. CDR1 is LNHNV and CDR2 is YYDKDF in the germline V gene (reference sequence). V trimming: 3 bases; J trimming: 0 bases; junction bases outside the gene matches: 7. The CDR3 has 17 amino acids. This chain's CDR3 is CATSSPNSGRASYEQYF. The DNA of the CDR3 is TGTGCCACCAGCAGCCCGAATAGCGGGAGGGCCTCCTACGAGCAGTACTTC.

The chain couples TRBV6-2 or TRBV6-3 to TRBJ1-5; D is unclear. The germline CDR1 and CDR2 sequences are MNHEY and SVGEGT. V shed 2 bases and J shed 7 bases, with 12 bases lying between them. This CDR3 contains 14 residues. The CDR3 DNA sequence: TGTGCCAGCAGTTACGTCGTAGATGGGCAGCCCCAGCATTTT. Translation gives CASSYVVDGQPQHF.

The CDR3 nucleotides are TGTGCCAGCAGTGCCAGGACTAGCGGGAGGACCTACGAGCAGTACTTC. This encodes CASSARTSGRTYEQYF. This rearrangement joins TRBV6-2 or TRBV6-3 to TRBJ2-7; TRBD2 agrees at 14 bases. The CDR3 covers 16 residues. Looked up from germline, CDR1 is MNHEY and CDR2 is SVGEGT. V shed 5 bases, J shed 2 bases, and the junction held 5 bases outside the gene matches.

This chain links TRBV19 with TRBJ2-7; no clear D gene. The CDR3 runs to 14 residues. The germline CDR1 and CDR2 sequences are LNHDA and SQIVND (reference sequence). Deletions cut 7 bases from V and 5 bases from J, with 18 bases between. Written as DNA, the CDR3 is TGTGCCAGTAATACCGGATACGGCGCCGACGAGCAGTACTTC. It yields the protein CASNTGYGADEQYF.

This clonotype was recorded once. This chain connects TRBV5-1 to TRBJ2-5; D gene ambiguous. Trimming left V 5 bases short and J 2 bases short, with 10 bases between. In germline, CDR1 is SGHRS, CDR2 YFSETQ. There are 13 residues in the CDR3. CDR3: CASRFPQQETQYF. CDR3 in DNA: TGCGCCAGCAGATTCCCACAGCAAGAGACCCAGTACTTC. Full variable domain (remainder filled in from reference TRBV5-1 and TRBJ2-5): KAGVTQTPRYLIKTRGQQVTLSCSPISGHRSVSWYQQTPGQGLQFLFEYFSETQRNKGNFPGRFSGRQFSNSRSEMNVSTLELGDSALYLCASRFPQQETQYFGPGTRLLVL.

This CDR3 reads CSAARLAPSYNEQFF. In DNA form, the CDR3 reads TGCAGTGCTGCCCGACTAGCGCCTTCCTACAATGAGCAGTTCTTC. J is TRBJ2-1 and V is TRBV20-1; 8 bases line up with TRBD2. With V trimmed by 5 bases and J by 1 base, 7 bases remained unmatched. The CDR3 has 15 residues. CDR1 is DFQATT and CDR2 is SNEGSKA in the germline V gene (reference sequence).

The chain joins TRBV20-1 to TRBJ1-5, with 7 nucleotides matching TRBD1. CDR1 and CDR2 (germline): DFQATT, SNEGSKA (reference sequence). The CDR3 consists of 17 residues. The ends lost 6 bases at V and 0 bases at J; junction bases unmatched: 14. This CDR3 is CSANRQGAFYSNQPQHF. The CDR3 DNA sequence: TGCAGTGCAAACAGACAGGGAGCCTTTTATAGCAATCAGCCCCAGCATTTT.

This chain uses TRBV6-2 or TRBV6-3 with TRBJ2-3; D is uncertain. The CDR3 contains 12 residues. Germline loops: CDR1 MNHEY, CDR2 SVGEGT. The ends were cut back, 3 bases at V and 2 bases at J, with 3 bases in the middle. The CDR3 DNA is TGTGCCAGCAGTTATGACACAGATACGCAGTATTTT. Protein: CASSYDTDTQYF.

The V and J genes are TRBV5-4 and TRBJ2-7; unclear D gene. Germline V gene sequence: CDR1 SGHNT, CDR2 YYREEE (reference sequence). This CDR3 is built from 16 residues. Deletions cut 3 bases from V and 7 bases from J, with 23 bases between. In DNA form, the CDR3 reads TGTGCCAGCAGCTACTACAGAGTTATGTCCTACAATGAGCAGTACTTC. Amino acid sequence: CASSYYRVMSYNEQYF.

This chain joins TRBV27 and TRBJ2-7; no clear D. The ends were cut back, 6 bases at V and 0 bases at J, with 9 bases in the middle. Germline CDR1 MNHEY, CDR2 SMNVEV (reference sequence). The CDR3 length is 13 residues. CDR3 region: CASSALGSYEQYF. The CDR3 nucleotides are TGTGCCAGCAGCGCGCTGGGCTCCTACGAGCAGTACTTC.

V is TRBV20-1 and J is TRBJ2-1; tentative D call: TRBD2 (6 bases). This CDR3 is built from 16 residues. Trimming pared 2 bases from V and 1 base from J, leaving 15 bases between. CDR1 is DFQATT, CDR2 SNEGSKA, per germline (reference sequence). The CDR3 coding sequence is TGCAGTGCTAGATCTCGGGTAGCGGAATCCTACAATGAGCAGTTCTTC. Protein product: CSARSRVAESYNEQFF.

This clonotype has only a few counts. The CDR3 nucleotides are TGCAGTGCTAGAGAGTCCGGGGAAAACATTCAGTACTTC. Protein product: CSARESGENIQYF. V usage is TRBV20-1 and J usage is TRBJ2-4; possibly TRBD2 for D (5 bases). This CDR3 is built from 13 residues. CDR1 DFQATT and CDR2 SNEGSKA come from the germline V gene (reference sequence). The V end lost 0 bases, the J end lost 5 bases, and 8 bases lay between the germline ends.